The text below deals with one T cell receptor (beta chain). The CDR3 contains 15 residues. The V gene lost 8 bases and the J gene lost 4 bases, with 17 bases spanning the gap. Germline V CDR1 and CDR2: MNHEY, SVGEGT. The data were obtained in a study of blood T cell repertoires in COVID-19. TCRdb's table, derived via immunoSEQ multiplex PCR, lists solely in-frame clones and lacks some. Of around 60,000 clones listed, around 83% were seen once; the top ten hold about 10%. The sequencing input was peripheral blood. The V call is TRBV6-2 or TRBV6-3, the J call TRBJ2-2, with D tentatively TRBD2 (5 bases). The sequence was collected from a man aged 50 to 59 with COVID-19, enrolled during active disease. The DNA for the CDR3 is TGTGCCAGCGGCCGAGTTAGCGCGGTCACCGGGGAGCTGTTTTTT. Translation gives CASGRVSAVTGELFF.